The 17 T cell receptor beta chains presented below share a single source sample, sequenced in a study of T cells expressing NK-cell markers. One entry per CDR3 protein, without DNA, is what TCRdb gives after re-calling the 5' RACE reads. In all, the sample yields almost 450,000 distinct CDR3 sequences. Sequenced sample: blood T cells: a sorted CD56 or NKG2C T cell subset, CD4+ or CD8+ T cells, or bulk PBMC T cells (not recorded which). Source of these receptors: a woman aged 18-69 years in good health.

The V and J genes are TRBV12-3 or TRBV12-4 and TRBJ2-1; the D gene TCRdb calls, TRBD2, cannot be checked with no DNA. The CDR3 covers 15 residues. CDR3: CASSPRLAGGHEQFF.

The J gene is TRBJ1-3, the V gene TRBV5-5; TCRdb gives TRBD1 as the D gene, but with no DNA this cannot be confirmed. This CDR3 spans 15 amino acids. Germline V gene data show CDR1 as SGHKS and CDR2 as YYEKEE (reference sequence). CDR3 amino acids: CASSLGPGGLDTIYF.

The chain recombines TRBV20-1 with TRBJ2-7; TCRdb returns TRBD1, unconfirmable since there is no DNA. There are 13 residues in the CDR3. CDR1 DFQATT and CDR2 SNEGSKA come from the germline V gene (reference sequence). This CDR3 reads CSPTGRFSYEQYF.

The chain employs TRBV5-1 and TRBJ2-2; TCRdb's D gene call, TRBD1, goes unchecked for lack of DNA. The CDR3 has 16 amino acids. Germline-derived CDR1 and CDR2 are SGHRS and YFSETQ. The chain's CDR3 is CASSRVGGTNTGELFF.

The chain recombines TRBV24-1 with TRBJ2-1; TCRdb names TRBD2, which stays unverified in the absence of DNA. This CDR3 is 15 amino acids long. Per the germline V gene, CDR1 is KGHDR and CDR2 is SFDVKD. The CDR3 is CATSDMTSGDNEQFF.

The chain uses TRBV28 and TRBJ2-5; TCRdb indicates TRBD1, and absent DNA this call remains unverified. Germline V gives CDR1 MDHEN, CDR2 SYDVKM. This CDR3 comprises 13 residues. The CDR3 sequence is CASMKGGQETQYF. The whole variable domain, filled in from reference TRBV28 and TRBJ2-5, reads DVKVTQSSRYLVKRTGEKVFLECVQDMDHENMFWYRQDPGLGLRLIYFSYDVKMKEKGDIPEGYSVSREKKERFSLILESASTNQTSMYLCASMKGGQETQYFGPGTRLLVL.

The chain employs TRBV15 and TRBJ1-5; the D call of TRBD1 rests on TCRdb alone, since no DNA is present to check it. The germline V gene has CDR1 LNHNV and CDR2 YYDKDF (reference sequence). CDR3 length equals 17 residues. CDR3 sequence: CATSSGLGGKGNQPQHF.

The J gene is TRBJ2-2, the V gene TRBV7-3; TCRdb indicates TRBD1, and absent DNA this call remains unverified. Germline values: CDR1 SGHTA, CDR2 FQGTGA. CDR3 size: 15 residues. The CDR3 sequence is CASSSPGAGTGELFF.

The chain joins TRBV7-9 to TRBJ2-7. CDR1 and CDR2 from the germline V gene are SEHNR and FQNEAQ (reference sequence). The CDR3 is 12 amino acids. The CDR3 is CASSSGTGEQYF.

The chain recombines TRBV7-3 with TRBJ2-1; TCRdb's assignment of TRBD1 cannot be checked, as there is no DNA. Germline V gene sequence: CDR1 SGHTA, CDR2 FQGTGA. The CDR3 sequence is 13 residues long. The CDR3 loop is CASSRVPGDEQFF. Combining the CDR3 with reference TRBV7-3 and TRBJ2-1 gives the whole variable domain GAGVSQTPSNKVTEKGKYVELRCDPISGHTALYWYRQSLGQGPEFLIYFQGTGAADDSGLPNDRFFAVRPEGSVSTLKIQRTERGDSAVYLCASSRVPGDEQFFGPGTRLTVL.

This chain links TRBV20-1 with TRBJ2-2; as DNA is missing, the TRBD1 call by TCRdb cannot be tested. This CDR3 region has 16 residues. CDR1 is DFQATT and CDR2 is SNEGSKA in the germline V gene (reference sequence). CDR3 protein: CSARDGSRGNTGELFF.

The V call is TRBV24-1, the J call TRBJ2-1; TCRdb designates TRBD1, a call that cannot be tested without DNA. CDR1 KGHDR and CDR2 SFDVKD come from the germline V gene. The CDR3 is 14 amino acids. CDR3 in amino acids: CASSDERGANEQFF.

The chain joins TRBV27 to TRBJ1-4; there is no DNA to check the TCRdb D call of TRBD1. Germline V gene lookup returns CDR1 MNHEY and CDR2 SMNVEV (reference sequence). The CDR3 runs 14 residues. The CDR3: CASRSQGLGEKLFF.

V gene TRBV21-1 combines with J gene TRBJ1-1; TCRdb gives TRBD1 as the D gene, but with no DNA this cannot be confirmed. TRBV21-1 is flagged as a pseudogene. The CDR3 totals 14 residues. CDR3 amino acids: CASSSRQLNTEAFF.

The chain is built from TRBV20-1 and TRBJ2-1; TCRdb's D gene call, TRBD2, goes unchecked for lack of DNA. Looked up from germline, CDR1 is DFQATT and CDR2 is SNEGSKA (reference sequence). The CDR3 length is 16 residues. CDR3 residues: CSARDAQRGGINEQFF.

The chain employs TRBV6-2 or TRBV6-3 and TRBJ2-1; TCRdb lists TRBD1, though no DNA is available to test this call. Germline-derived CDR1 and CDR2 are MNHEY and SVGEGT. The CDR3 spans 11 residues. The CDR3 sequence is CASTGGQGQFF.

The chain has TRBV13 and TRBJ1-1; TCRdb's D gene call, TRBD1, goes unchecked for lack of DNA. The CDR3 is 16 residues long. The germline V gene has CDR1 PRHDT and CDR2 FYEKMQ (reference sequence). The CDR3 here is CASRLDGGLVNTEAFF.